This TCR beta chain was documented in a study of radiation and T cells in renal cell carcinoma. Points from the study as a whole: Baseline intratumoral clonotype presence is unknown without pretreatment biopsies.

A note on this clone: What it recognizes is unknown.

Measured with immunoSEQ multiplex PCR; TCRdb has only the in-frame clones, and not every one. There are some 72,000 clones in the sample; 82% occur only once, and 5.8% lies in the top ten. Time point of the sample: blood 2 weeks post-SBRT. Treatment denoted: 15 Gy SBRT to primary tumor, nephrectomy 4 weeks later. This renal cell carcinoma was of the clear cell type. CDR1 is LNHNV, CDR2 YYDKDF, per germline (reference sequence). The V segment lost 3 bases and the J segment 7 bases; nucleotides outside the gene matches: 10. The CDR3 spans 16 residues. This sequence joins TRBV15 and TRBJ2-2; 8 bases agree with TRBD2. The source material was blood, sampled from a patient whose treatment included radiotherapy and nephrectomy. The clonotype was recovered from a man aged 55 to 69 with renal cell carcinoma. CDR3 DNA sequence: TGTGCCACCAGCAGTCCAACTAGCGGAATTGACGGGGAGCTGTTTTTT. Its translation is CATSSPTSGIDGELFF.